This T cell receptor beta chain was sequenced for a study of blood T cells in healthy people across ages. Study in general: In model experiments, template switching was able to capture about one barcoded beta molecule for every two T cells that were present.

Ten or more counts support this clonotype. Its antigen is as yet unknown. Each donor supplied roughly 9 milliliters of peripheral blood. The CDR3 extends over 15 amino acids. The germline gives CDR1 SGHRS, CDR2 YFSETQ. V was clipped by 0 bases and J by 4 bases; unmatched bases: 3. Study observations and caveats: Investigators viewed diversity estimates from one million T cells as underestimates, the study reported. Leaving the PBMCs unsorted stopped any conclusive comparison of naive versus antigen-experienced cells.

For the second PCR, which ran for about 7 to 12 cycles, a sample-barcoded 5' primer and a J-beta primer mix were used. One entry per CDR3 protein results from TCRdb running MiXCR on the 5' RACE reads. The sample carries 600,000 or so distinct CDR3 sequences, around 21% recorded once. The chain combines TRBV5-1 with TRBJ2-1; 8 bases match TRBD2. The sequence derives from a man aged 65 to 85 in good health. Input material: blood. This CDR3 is CASSLDSGIYNEQFF. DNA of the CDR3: TGCGCCAGCAGCTTGGATAGCGGGATTTACAATGAGCAGTTCTTC.